The source of this TCR beta chain is a study of T cells expressing NK-cell markers. Study background: It was from sorted CD3+CD56+NKG2C+, CD3+CD56+NKG2C- and CD3+CD56-NKG2C+ T cells that TCR beta repertoires came. Study-level points and caveats: Several of the donors carried dominant NKG2C+ clonotypes that took up about 1.0-7.0% of their CD8+ T cells. The leading position in the CD3+CD56-NKG2C+ fraction of several donors also went to these clonotypes.

The CDR3 consists of 15 residues. TCRdb reworked the 5' RACE reads into one entry per CDR3 protein, no DNA. This table holds about 430,000 distinct CDR3 sequences. In regard to this clonotype: The antigen remains unidentified.

The V gene is TRBV12-3 or TRBV12-4, the J gene TRBJ2-4. What was sequenced was blood T cells: a sorted CD56 or NKG2C T cell subset, CD4+ or CD8+ T cells, or bulk PBMC T cells (not recorded which). The receptor's source is a woman between 50 and 59 years old in good health. This CDR3 reads CASSPRERAKNIQYF.